This T cell receptor (beta chain) comes out of a study of blood T cell repertoires in COVID-19. Turning to the study itself: Spain, Italy and the United States supplied samples that represented acute and convalescent COVID-19. Sources were T cells, B-cell-depleted T cells, or PBMCs; the material itself was cDNA or gDNA.

CDR1 is MNHEY and CDR2 is SMNVEV in the germline V gene (reference sequence). J was trimmed by 2 bases and V by 6 bases; bases with no gene match: 4. The CDR3 consists of 14 residues. Profiled with immunoSEQ multiplex PCR; TCRdb holds only in-frame clones, not every one. The sample carries under 200,000 clones, 70% to 90% recorded once. The specimen sequenced was peripheral blood. The receptor was isolated from a man in his forties with active or convalescent COVID-19. V is TRBV27 and J is TRBJ2-7; TRBD1 matches 10 bases. The CDR3 loop reads CASSGDRGPYEQYF. CDR3 nucleotide sequence: TGTGCCAGCAGCGGGGACAGGGGTCCCTACGAGCAGTACTTC.